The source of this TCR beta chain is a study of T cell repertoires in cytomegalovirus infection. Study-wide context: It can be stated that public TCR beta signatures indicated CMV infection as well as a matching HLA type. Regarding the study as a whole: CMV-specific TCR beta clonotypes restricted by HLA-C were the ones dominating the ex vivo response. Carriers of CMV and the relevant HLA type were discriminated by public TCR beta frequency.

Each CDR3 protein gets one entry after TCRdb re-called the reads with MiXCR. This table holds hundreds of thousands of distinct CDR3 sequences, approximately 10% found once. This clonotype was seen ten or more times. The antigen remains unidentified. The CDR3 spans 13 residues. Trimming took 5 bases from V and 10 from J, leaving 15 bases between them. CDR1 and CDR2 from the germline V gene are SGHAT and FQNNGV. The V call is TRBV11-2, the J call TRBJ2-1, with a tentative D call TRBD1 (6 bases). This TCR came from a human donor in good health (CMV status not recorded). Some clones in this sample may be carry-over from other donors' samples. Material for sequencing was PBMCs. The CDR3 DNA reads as TGTGCCAGCAGCCCTGCCGGACAGCAGGAGCAGTTCTTC. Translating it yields CASSPAGQQEQFF.